The rows below give T cell receptor beta chains drawn from one sample of a study of blood T cell repertoires in COVID-19. Sequencing was performed with immunoSEQ multiplex PCR; in TCRdb, only in-frame clones are kept and a portion is missing. The sample consists of 150,000 or so clones, around 81% of them appearing once. Sequenced sample: peripheral blood. The source of these receptors is a human donor with acute or convalescent COVID-19. The donor label of this sample is uncertain. CDR3s include the opening cysteine and the closing phenylalanine or tryptophan. The D gene is left open where the match is weak. The size of a clone is reported for some rows only, either as once, few or many, or as a class for expanded clones.

clone_size: -
j_call: TRBJ2-3
cdr3_length: 14
v_call: TRBV19
d_call: -
cdr3_nt: TGTGCCAGTACCTCCCTGGGCAGCACAGATACGCAGTATTTT
cdr3_aa: CASTSLGSTDTQYF

clone_size: -
j_call: TRBJ1-1
cdr3_length: 13
v_call: TRBV12-3/TRBV12-4
d_call: -
cdr3_nt: TGTGCCAGCAGTTCCCCGGGGTCGACTGAAGCTTTCTTT
cdr3_aa: CASSSPGSTEAFF

clone_size: -
j_call: TRBJ1-1
cdr3_length: 15
v_call: TRBV6-6
d_call: TRBD1
cdr3_nt: TGTGCCAGCAGTTACTCGCCCGACAGGGGTACTGAAGCTTTCTTT
cdr3_aa: CASSYSPDRGTEAFF

clone_size: -
j_call: TRBJ2-5
cdr3_length: 15
v_call: TRBV5-6
d_call: TRBD1
cdr3_nt: TGTGCCAGCAGCCTACCTGGGACAGGGTGGGAGACCCAGTACTTC
cdr3_aa: CASSLPGTGWETQYF

clone_size: -
j_call: TRBJ1-2
cdr3_length: 16
v_call: TRBV7-8
d_call: -
cdr3_nt: TGTGCCAGCAGCTTAGCGGGCAGGGGAGAATACTATGGCTACACCTTC
cdr3_aa: CASSLAGRGEYYGYTF

clone_size: -
j_call: TRBJ1-2
cdr3_length: 15
v_call: TRBV19
d_call: TRBD1
cdr3_nt: TGTGCCAGTAGTCCCGGACAGGGGTTTAACTATGGCTACACCTTC
cdr3_aa: CASSPGQGFNYGYTF

clone_size: -
j_call: TRBJ2-7
cdr3_length: 15
v_call: TRBV13
d_call: -
cdr3_nt: TGTGCCAGCAGATCCTCAAGGAGAAGCTCCTACGAGCAGTACTTC
cdr3_aa: CASRSSRRSSYEQYF

clone_size: -
j_call: TRBJ2-3
cdr3_length: 17
v_call: TRBV24-1
d_call: TRBD1
cdr3_nt: TGTGCCACCAGTGACCCGGGCTCGACAGGGGGGACAGATACGCAGTATTTT
cdr3_aa: CATSDPGSTGGTDTQYF

clone_size: -
j_call: TRBJ2-1
cdr3_length: 14
v_call: TRBV18
d_call: TRBD1
cdr3_nt: TGTGCCAGCTCACCACGTCAGGGGGAGCGTGAGCAGTTCTTC
cdr3_aa: CASSPRQGEREQFF

clone_size: -
j_call: TRBJ1-1
cdr3_length: 17
v_call: TRBV4-1
d_call: TRBD1
cdr3_nt: TGCGCCAGCAGCCCCAGACAGGGGGCCACTTGGGGCACTGAAGCTTTCTTT
cdr3_aa: CASSPRQGATWGTEAFF

clone_size: -
j_call: TRBJ1-5
cdr3_length: 16
v_call: TRBV27
d_call: TRBD1
cdr3_nt: TGTGCCAGCAGTCCTTTATTAGACAGGGTCAATCAGCCCCAGCATTTT
cdr3_aa: CASSPLLDRVNQPQHF

clone_size: few
j_call: TRBJ2-2
cdr3_length: 17
v_call: TRBV9
d_call: -
cdr3_nt: TGTGCCAGCAGCGTAGGAAGGAGACAGGCGAACACCGGGGAGCTGTTTTTT
cdr3_aa: CASSVGRRQANTGELFF

clone_size: -
j_call: TRBJ2-5
cdr3_length: 13
v_call: TRBV29-1
d_call: -
cdr3_nt: TGCAGCGTTGTAGGTAGCGGACAAGAGACCCAGTACTTC
cdr3_aa: CSVVGSGQETQYF

clone_size: once
j_call: TRBJ1-2
cdr3_length: 13
v_call: TRBV9
d_call: -
cdr3_nt: TGTGCCAGCAGCGACGGCGGGGGCGGGGGCTACACCTTC
cdr3_aa: CASSDGGGGGYTF

clone_size: -
j_call: TRBJ2-2
cdr3_length: 15
v_call: TRBV6-5
d_call: -
cdr3_nt: TGTGCCAGCAGGACGATCGGAGAGGGTATGGGGGAGCTGTTTTTT
cdr3_aa: CASRTIGEGMGELFF

clone_size: -
j_call: TRBJ2-3
cdr3_length: 14
v_call: TRBV19
d_call: -
cdr3_nt: TGTGCCAGTAGTGAGGGTAGGATGACGGATACGCAGTATTTT
cdr3_aa: CASSEGRMTDTQYF

clone_size: many
j_call: TRBJ2-7
cdr3_length: 15
v_call: TRBV6-1
d_call: -
cdr3_nt: TGTGCCAGCAGTGAAAACAGCGGGTCCTACTACGAGCAGTACTTC
cdr3_aa: CASSENSGSYYEQYF

clone_size: -
j_call: TRBJ1-2
cdr3_length: 12
v_call: TRBV7-2
d_call: -
cdr3_nt: TGTGCCAGCAGCCGGGACACCTATGGCTACACCTTC
cdr3_aa: CASSRDTYGYTF